This T cell receptor (beta chain) comes out of a study of regulatory T cells in long-lasting Graves disease. This sample's time point: newly diagnosed GD, antithyroid drugs for less than 3 months. From PBMCs, RNA was extracted and then used to make the TCR library. Trimming pared 10 bases from V and 12 bases from J, leaving 16 bases between. The CDR3 runs to 11 residues. Germline assignment: CDR1 MNHNS and CDR2 SASEGT. Sequencing libraries for TCR beta were prepared with iRepertoire HTBI primers and Arm-PCR of CDR3 regions. TCRdb passed the multiplex PCR reads through MiXCR, listing each CDR3 protein once. The repertoire holds 400,000 to 450,000 distinct CDR3 sequences, with about 15% as singletons. As concerns this clonotype: As the CDR3 is not closed by the conserved phenylalanine or tryptophan, this likely results from a read error.

These data were also filed under a second study, of T cells in Graves' hyperthyroidism and ophthalmopathy.

The input for sequencing was peripheral blood mononuclear cells (PBMCs), taken at new diagnosis, from a patient treated with antithyroid drugs. The V call is TRBV6-1, the J call TRBJ2-1; D gene uncertain. This sequence was found in a woman aged 25 to 45 with Graves disease. The CDR3 region is CATYPTLWQFL. The CDR3 region has the DNA TGTGCCACGTATCCAACCCTCTGGCAGTTCCTC.